This TCR beta chain is from a study of blood T cell repertoires in COVID-19. The V gene's germline CDR1 is MRHNA and CDR2 SNTAGT. J lost 2 bases, V lost 7 bases, and 11 bases had no gene match. The CDR3 is 18 residues long. Assay: immunoSEQ multiplex PCR; the TCRdb copy retains only in-frame clones and omits some. Of 90,000 to 120,000 clones in the sample, roughly 89% were seen once. The V call is TRBV6-4, the J call TRBJ2-3, with 14 bases matching TRBD2. The clonotype was recovered from a human donor in a cohort sampled during active COVID-19. Source material: peripheral blood. Written as DNA, the CDR3 is TGTGCCAGCAATCCCGGGACTAGCGGGGGAGTAGACACAGATACGCAGTATTTT. Protein product: CASNPGTSGGVDTDTQYF.